The rows below give T cell receptor beta chains drawn from one sample of a study of blood T cell repertoires in COVID-19. Assay used: immunoSEQ multiplex PCR; TCRdb lists only in-frame clones, some missing. The sample consists of about 360,000 clones, around 87% of them appearing once. Sequenced sample: PBMCs or T cells enriched from blood (not recorded which). The receptor set was obtained from a man aged 35 to 55 in a cohort exposed to, infected with or recovered from COVID-19 (not recorded which). Each CDR3 is given with its conserved first and last residue. The D gene is left open where the match is weak. Size is stated for part of the rows, as once, few or many counts, or as a class when the clone is expanded.

D | J | size | V | CDR3 | DNA
NA | TRBJ2-3 | NA | TRBV6-5 | CASRAVGGDTQYF | TGTGCCAGCAGGGCAGTGGGGGGAGATACGCAGTATTTT
TRBD1 | TRBJ1-4 | NA | TRBV6-1 | CASSEAGQAYEKLFF | TGTGCCAGCAGTGAAGCCGGACAGGCCTATGAAAAACTGTTTTTT
NA | TRBJ2-7 | NA | TRBV30 | CAWRSRGKDEQYF | TGTGCCTGGAGGAGTAGGGGAAAGGACGAGCAGTACTTC
TRBD2 | TRBJ2-1 | NA | TRBV24-1 | CATSDSPPVGLAPNEQFF | TGTGCCACCAGTGATTCCCCGCCCGTGGGACTAGCGCCCAATGAGCAGTTCTTC
TRBD1 | TRBJ1-6 | NA | TRBV2 | CASSGTGDDSPLHF | TGTGCCAGCAGTGGGACAGGGGATGATTCACCCCTCCACTTT
NA | TRBJ2-2 | NA | TRBV5-1 | CASSLANRDLRELFF | TGCGCCAGCAGCTTGGCCAACAGGGACCTTAGGGAGCTGTTTTTT
NA | TRBJ1-1 | NA | TRBV5-5 | CASSFMTAREGVFF | TGTGCCAGCAGCTTTATGACAGCCAGGGAAGGGGTTTTCTTT
TRBD2 | TRBJ2-2 | NA | TRBV6-5 | CASSYSTSGSTGELFF | TGTGCCAGCAGTTACTCGACTAGCGGGAGCACCGGGGAGCTGTTTTTT
TRBD1 | TRBJ1-5 | NA | TRBV6-5 | CASMYRGRSNQPQHF | TGTGCCAGCATGTACAGGGGCCGGAGCAATCAGCCCCAGCATTTT
TRBD2 | TRBJ2-2 | NA | TRBV29-1 | CSVAVGGERDTGELFF | TGCAGCGTTGCCGTGGGGGGGGAACGTGACACCGGGGAGCTGTTTTTT
NA | TRBJ1-4 | NA | TRBV12-5 | CASGLTGGNEKLFF | TGTGCTAGTGGTTTGACGGGGGGCAATGAAAAACTGTTTTTT
NA | TRBJ1-3 | NA | TRBV28 | CASSLSRAGNTIYF | TGTGCCAGCAGTTTGTCCAGGGCGGGAAACACCATATATTTT
NA | TRBJ2-1 | NA | TRBV5-1 | CASSIRYSYNEQFF | TGCGCCAGCAGCATCAGGTACTCCTACAATGAGCAGTTCTTC
NA | TRBJ1-6 | NA | TRBV27 | CASSLSQGVVLSPLHF | TGTGCCAGCAGTTTATCGCAAGGGGTCGTGCTTTCACCCCTCCACTTT
NA | TRBJ1-4 | NA | TRBV7-9 | CASSLDHATNEKLFF | TGTGCCAGCAGCTTAGATCATGCAACTAATGAAAAACTGTTTTTT
NA | TRBJ2-1 | NA | TRBV19 | CASTGRRDRPYNEQFF | TGTGCCAGTACCGGTCGGCGGGACCGTCCCTACAATGAGCAGTTCTTC
NA | TRBJ2-7 | NA | TRBV5-4 | CATSRGGGTYEQYF | TGTGCCACGTCCCGGGGCGGGGGCACCTACGAGCAGTACTTC
TRBD1 | TRBJ2-1 | NA | TRBV29-1 | CSAPGQGTGEQFF | TGCAGCGCACCGGGACAGGGGACCGGTGAGCAGTTCTTC
TRBD2 | TRBJ2-7 | once | TRBV6-5 | CASSLFGSSGNEQYF | TGTGCCAGCAGTCTCTTTGGGTCTAGCGGGAACGAGCAGTACTTC
NA | TRBJ2-2 | NA | TRBV7-3 | CASSLSPGELFF | TGTGCCAGCAGCCTGAGTCCCGGGGAGCTGTTTTTT
TRBD2 | TRBJ2-3 | NA | TRBV5-1 | CASSLVLAGDTDTQYF | TGCGCCAGCAGCTTGGTACTAGCGGGAGATACAGATACGCAGTATTTT
NA | TRBJ2-1 | NA | TRBV11-2 | CASSLGRVNEQFF | TGTGCCAGCAGCTTAGGCAGGGTGAATGAGCAGTTCTTC
TRBD1 | TRBJ1-2 | once | TRBV30 | CAWGSTFGTGLGYTF | TGTGCCTGGGGATCCACTTTCGGGACAGGGCTTGGCTACACCTTC
TRBD2 | TRBJ2-3 | NA | TRBV18 | CASSPRESGADTQYF | TGTGCCAGCTCACCGCGGGAGTCCGGCGCAGATACGCAGTATTTT
NA | TRBJ1-2 | NA | TRBV28 | CASSLKDSYGYTF | TGTGCCAGCAGTTTGAAGGACTCCTATGGCTACACCTTC
NA | TRBJ2-1 | NA | TRBV5-1 | CASSLGLADNEQFF | TGCGCCAGCAGCTTAGGCCTAGCCGACAATGAGCAGTTCTTC
NA | TRBJ2-5 | NA | TRBV11-2 | CASSLDPRGQETQYF | TGTGCCAGCAGCTTAGATCCCAGAGGTCAAGAGACCCAGTACTTC
NA | TRBJ2-1 | once | TRBV2 | CASSELENLNEQFF | TGTGCCAGCAGTGAATTGGAGAATCTCAATGAGCAGTTCTTC
NA | TRBJ1-1 | NA | TRBV12-3/TRBV12-4 | CASRKGGTEAFF | TGTGCCAGCAGGAAAGGGGGCACTGAAGCTTTCTTT
TRBD1 | TRBJ2-5 | NA | TRBV7-9 | CASSLRMRGQGGETQYF | TGTGCCAGCAGCTTGAGGATGCGGGGACAGGGCGGCGAGACCCAGTACTTC
TRBD2 | TRBJ2-7 | few | TRBV5-1 | CANSGRDYEQYF | TGCGCCAATAGCGGGAGGGACTACGAGCAGTACTTC
TRBD1 | TRBJ2-5 | NA | TRBV19 | CASTGQSGTAQETQYF | TGTGCCAGTACCGGGCAATCCGGGACAGCCCAAGAGACCCAGTACTTC
NA | TRBJ1-3 | NA | TRBV4-1 | CASSQTQTYSGNTIYF | TGCGCCAGCAGCCAAACACAAACATACTCTGGAAACACCATATATTTT
NA | TRBJ1-5 | NA | TRBV7-9 | CASSLSGFVNQPQHF | TGTGCCAGCAGCTTATCGGGGTTCGTCAATCAGCCCCAGCATTTT
NA | TRBJ1-1 | NA | TRBV6-2/TRBV6-3 | CASSYSGGVNTEAFF | TGTGCCAGCAGTTACTCCGGAGGTGTGAACACTGAAGCTTTCTTT
TRBD2 | TRBJ2-1 | NA | TRBV6-1 | CASSEQTGGGWNEQFF | TGTGCCAGCAGTGAACAAACGGGAGGAGGGTGGAATGAGCAGTTCTTC
TRBD1 | TRBJ1-6 | few | TRBV5-1 | CASSPRGQGNSPLHF | TGCGCCAGCAGCCCCAGAGGACAGGGGAATTCACCCCTCCACTTT
TRBD1 | TRBJ1-2 | once | TRBV5-4 | CASSSGGIVYGYTF | TGTGCCAGCAGTTCAGGGGGAATCGTATATGGCTACACCTTC